The present T cell receptor (beta chain) was sequenced within a study of blood T cell repertoires in COVID-19. Study details: Sites in the United States, Italy and Spain provided acute and convalescent COVID-19 samples. Sources were T cells, B-cell-depleted T cells, or PBMCs; the material itself was cDNA or gDNA.

Germline CDR1 reads SGHRS; CDR2 reads YFSETQ. CDR3 length: 15 amino acids. The junction had 3 bases not matched to a gene; V was cut back by 3 bases and J by 2 bases. This clone has a handful of counts. TCRdb keeps only in-frame clones here, not all; method: immunoSEQ multiplex PCR. In the table there are around 180,000 clones, 70% to 90% of which are singletons. The receptor was derived from a man aged 55 to 70 with acute or convalescent COVID-19. The material sequenced was peripheral blood. The rearrangement uses TRBV5-1 and TRBJ2-2, with 8 positions matching TRBD1. CDR3 sequence reads: CASSSGQGNTGELFF. The CDR3 DNA reads TGCGCCAGCAGCTCCGGACAGGGAAACACCGGGGAGCTGTTTTTT.